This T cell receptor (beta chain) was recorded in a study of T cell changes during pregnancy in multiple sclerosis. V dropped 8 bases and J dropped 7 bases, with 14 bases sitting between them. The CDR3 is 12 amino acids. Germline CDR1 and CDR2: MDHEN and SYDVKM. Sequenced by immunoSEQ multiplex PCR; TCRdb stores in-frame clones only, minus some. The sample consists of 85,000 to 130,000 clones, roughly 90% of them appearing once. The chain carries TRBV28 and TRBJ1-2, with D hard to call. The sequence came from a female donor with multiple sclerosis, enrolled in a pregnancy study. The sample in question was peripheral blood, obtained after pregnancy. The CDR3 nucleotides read TGTGCCAGCCGACCCGGGGTAGTTGGCTACACCTTC. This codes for CASRPGVVGYTF.